Here is one T cell receptor (beta chain) with its context. Seattle enrolled patients during active infection and tracked them longitudinally. The CDR3 is made up of 15 amino acids. Per germline, CDR1 SGHDT and CDR2 YYEEEE. V lost 4 bases, J lost 3 bases, and 3 bases stayed unmatched. Original data processing: Estimates of nucleated cell counts were drawn from the amplification of reference gene primers. TCRdb keeps only in-frame clones here, not all; method: immunoSEQ multiplex PCR. V, J and clone size derive from that table, while D and trimming were established from the DNA sequence. Here the sample spans 250,000 to 350,000 clones, roughly 90% being singletons. The entry originates in a study of blood T cell repertoires in COVID-19. Overall study context: From the United States, Italy and Spain came samples of acute and convalescent COVID-19. T cells, B-cell-depleted T cells, or PBMCs supplied cDNA or gDNA.

The sample consisted of peripheral blood. This receptor was obtained from a woman younger than 45 with COVID-19, enrolled during active disease. V is TRBV5-6 and J is TRBJ2-2; 10 bases align to TRBD2. CDR3 nucleotides: TGTGCCAGCAGCCCGACTAGCGGGTACACCGGGGAGCTGTTTTTT. This codes for CASSPTSGYTGELFF.